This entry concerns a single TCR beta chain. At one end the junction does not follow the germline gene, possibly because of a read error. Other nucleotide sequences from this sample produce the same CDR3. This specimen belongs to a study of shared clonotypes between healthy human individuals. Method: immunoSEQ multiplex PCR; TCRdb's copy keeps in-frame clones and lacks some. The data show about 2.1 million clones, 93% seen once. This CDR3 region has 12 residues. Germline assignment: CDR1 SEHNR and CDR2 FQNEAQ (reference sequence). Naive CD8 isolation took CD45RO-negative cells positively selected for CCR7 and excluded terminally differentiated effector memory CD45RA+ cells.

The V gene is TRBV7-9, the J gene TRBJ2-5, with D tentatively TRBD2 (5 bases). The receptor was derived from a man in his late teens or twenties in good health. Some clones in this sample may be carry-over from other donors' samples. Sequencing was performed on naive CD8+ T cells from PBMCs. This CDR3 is CASSLAEETQYF. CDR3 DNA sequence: TGTGCCAGCAGCCTAGCTGAAGAGACCCAGTACTTC.